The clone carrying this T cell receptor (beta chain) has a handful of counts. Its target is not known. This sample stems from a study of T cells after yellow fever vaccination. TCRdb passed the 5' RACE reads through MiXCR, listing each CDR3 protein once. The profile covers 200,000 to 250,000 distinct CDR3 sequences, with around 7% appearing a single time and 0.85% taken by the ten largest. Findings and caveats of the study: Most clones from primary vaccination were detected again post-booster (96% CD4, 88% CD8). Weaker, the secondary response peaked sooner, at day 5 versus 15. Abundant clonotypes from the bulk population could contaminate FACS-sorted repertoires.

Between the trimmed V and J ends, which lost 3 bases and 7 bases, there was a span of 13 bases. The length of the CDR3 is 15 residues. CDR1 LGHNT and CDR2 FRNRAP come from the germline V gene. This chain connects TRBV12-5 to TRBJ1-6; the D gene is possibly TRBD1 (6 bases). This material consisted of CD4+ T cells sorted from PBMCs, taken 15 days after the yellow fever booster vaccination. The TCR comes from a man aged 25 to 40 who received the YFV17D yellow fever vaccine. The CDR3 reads CASGLEGGKNSPLHF. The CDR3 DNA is TGTGCTAGTGGTTTAGAAGGGGGTAAGAATTCACCCCTCCACTTT.